Presented here are 32 T cell receptor beta chains from one specimen sequenced in a study of T cell repertoires in cytomegalovirus infection. TCRdb called the reads again in MiXCR, with one record for every CDR3 protein. This table has around 430,000 distinct CDR3 sequences, approximately 42% appearing once. Antigen specificity for these receptors is unknown. The material sequenced was cultured PBMCs, taken from culture after CMV antigen stimulation. The receptors originated from a human donor in good health (CMV status not recorded). Some clones in this sample may be carry-over from other donors' samples.

This clonotype turned up a few times. The chain couples TRBV12-5 to TRBJ1-1; tentatively, D is TRBD1 (5 bases). Trimming took off 5 bases at V and 5 bases at J, with 18 bases between the two ends. Germline CDR1 reads LGHNT; CDR2 reads FRNRAP. There are 15 residues in the CDR3. CDR3 region: CASGSGGGFQTEAFF. The CDR3 nucleotides read TGTGCTAGTGGTAGCGGGGGGGGGTTTCAGACTGAAGCTTTCTTT.

The genes are TRBV12-3 or TRBV12-4 and TRBJ2-1, with 9 nucleotides matching TRBD2. With 11 bases clipped from V and 9 bases from J, the junction kept 11 bases outside the gene matches. This CDR3 contains 13 residues. The DNA of the CDR3 is TGTGCCTCCCGGGGCGGGGGGGCGGGTGAGCAGTTCTTC. Residues: CASRGGGAGEQFF.

This clonotype was counted only a few times. The gene calls are TRBV9 and TRBJ1-1; no clear D. Trimming shortened V by 0 bases and J by 0 bases, and 6 bases separated the two germline ends. The germline CDR1 and CDR2 sequences are SGDLS and YYNGEE. The CDR3 covers 14 residues. The CDR3 coding sequence is TGTGCCAGCAGCGTAGGTGCCGTGAACACTGAAGCTTTCTTT. Protein sequence: CASSVGAVNTEAFF.

CDR3 sequence (DNA): TGTGCCAGCAGTAACCCGGGACAGGGGACCGGCACCGGGGAGCTGTTTTTT. Its protein is CASSNPGQGTGTGELFF. The gene calls are TRBV6-6 and TRBJ2-2, with 10 bases lining up with TRBD1. CDR3 length: 17 amino acids. Germline V lookup: CDR1 MNHNY, CDR2 SVGAGI (reference sequence). V trimming: 5 bases; J trimming: 4 bases; junction bases outside the gene matches: 10.

The rearrangement links TRBV27 to TRBJ1-6; D uncertain. The germline CDR1 and CDR2 sequences are MNHEY and SMNVEV (reference sequence). V gave up 6 bases and J gave up 7 bases, with 13 bases separating them. This CDR3 is built from 14 residues. Written as DNA, the CDR3 is TGTGCCAGCAGGCCGGACGCTTTCAATTCACCCCTCCACTTT. It yields the protein CASRPDAFNSPLHF.

This clonotype was counted only a few times. The chain recombines TRBV6-2 or TRBV6-3 with TRBJ2-7; a weak D match, TRBD1 (6 bases). V lost 3 bases, J lost 3 bases, and 9 bases lay in between. CDR3 length equals 13 residues. Germline lookup yields CDR1 MNHEY and CDR2 SVGEGT. CDR3 amino acids: CASSYDRFYEQYF. The CDR3 DNA sequence: TGTGCCAGCAGTTATGACAGGTTCTACGAGCAGTACTTC.

This clonotype appeared a single time. This could be a read error, since a much larger clone is one nucleotide away. The chain employs TRBV7-2 and TRBJ1-6; unclear D gene. The CDR3 is 14 amino acids. Germline loops: CDR1 SGHTA, CDR2 FQGNSA. The CDR3 sequence is CASSLTTQNSPLRF. CDR3 bases: TGTGCCAGCAGCTTAACAACGCAGAATTCACCCCTCCGCTTT. The full variable domain, in which reference TRBV7-2 and TRBJ1-6 provide the parts outside the CDR3, is GAGVSQSPSNKVTEKGKDVELRCDPISGHTALYWYRQSLGQGLEFLIYFQGNSAPDKSGLPSDRFSAERTGGSVSTLTIQRTQQEDSAVYLCASSLTTQNSPLRFGNGTRLTVT.

This chain connects TRBV2 to TRBJ2-3, with TRBD2 matching 9 bases. CDR1 is SNHLY and CDR2 is FYNNEI in the germline V gene. The V and J ends lost 6 bases and 0 bases, in that order; junction bases with no gene match: 4. The CDR3 sequence is 15 residues long. CDR3 protein: CASRVAGESTDTQYF. In DNA form, the CDR3 reads TGTGCCAGCAGAGTAGCGGGGGAGAGCACAGATACGCAGTATTTT.

This clonotype was detected only a few times. The V call is TRBV19, the J call TRBJ2-1; D may be TRBD2 (5 bases). Trimming took off 9 bases at V and 1 base at J, with 13 bases between the two ends. CDR3 length: 14 residues. Looked up from germline, CDR1 is LNHDA and CDR2 is SQIVND (reference sequence). CDR3 sequence (DNA): TGTGCCAGCTCTAGATGGGAGTCCTACAATGAGCAGTTCTTC. Encoded protein: CASSRWESYNEQFF.

The chain joins TRBV20-1 to TRBJ1-1, with unresolved D. With 0 bases removed from V and 6 bases from J, the gap between germline ends came to 8 bases. The CDR3 totals 12 residues. Per germline, CDR1 DFQATT and CDR2 SNEGSKA (reference sequence). CDR3: CSARDLMAEAFF. CDR3 in DNA: TGCAGTGCTAGAGACCTGATGGCTGAAGCTTTCTTT.

This clonotype was seen a few times. The rearrangement joins TRBV11-2 to TRBJ2-5; 14 nucleotides line up with TRBD2. CDR1 is SGHAT, CDR2 FQNNGV, per germline. The V and J ends lost 6 bases and 6 bases, in that order; junction bases with no gene match: 12. The CDR3 loop spans 17 amino acids. The CDR3 is CASSLGTSGSSMKTQYF. The CDR3 DNA is TGTGCCAGCAGTTTGGGGACTAGCGGGAGTTCTATGAAGACCCAGTACTTC.

This clonotype was seen just once. The DNA of the CDR3 is TGTGCCAGCAGCGAGCAAAATGAGCAGTTCTTC. The encoded protein is CASSEQNEQFF. The chain recombines TRBV7-6 with TRBJ2-1; D unclear. V was shortened by 5 bases and J by 7 bases, with 6 bases between the two germline ends. The CDR3 totals 11 residues. Germline CDR1 SGHVS, CDR2 FNYEAQ.

This clonotype was found many times. The chain recombines TRBV7-9 with TRBJ2-3; the D gene is possibly TRBD2 (6 bases). V was trimmed by 1 base and J by 2 bases, leaving 10 bases between them. CDR1 is SEHNR and CDR2 is FQNEAQ in the germline V gene (reference sequence). The CDR3 is 15 residues long. CDR3: CASSLVGGPTDTQYF. The CDR3 DNA reads as TGTGCCAGCAGCTTAGTCGGGGGACCCACAGATACGCAGTATTTT.

The rearrangement uses TRBV20-1 and TRBJ2-7; 9 nucleotides agree with TRBD2. With V trimmed by 6 bases and J by 4 bases, 10 bases remained unmatched. Germline values: CDR1 DFQATT, CDR2 SNEGSKA (reference sequence). The CDR3 consists of 14 residues. The chain's CDR3 is CSATPSGRSYEQYF. The CDR3 bases are TGCAGTGCCACCCCAAGCGGGAGGTCTTACGAGCAGTACTTC.

The chain employs TRBV11-3 and TRBJ2-3, with 9 bases aligning to TRBD2. V lost 5 bases and J lost 2; bases outside the gene matches: 5. CDR1 is SGHNT and CDR2 is YENEEA in the germline V gene. The CDR3 covers 15 residues. CDR3 amino acids: CASSAGGTNTDTQYF. The CDR3, as DNA: TGTGCCAGCAGCGCGGGGGGGACTAACACAGATACGCAGTATTTT.

This clonotype was seen once. V usage is TRBV20-1 and J usage is TRBJ2-3; possibly TRBD1 for D (6 bases). Per the germline V gene, CDR1 is DFQATT and CDR2 is SNEGSKA (reference sequence). Trimming shortened V by 4 bases and J by 0 bases, and 17 bases separated the two germline ends. The CDR3 sequence is 16 residues long. CDR3 sequence reads: CSATNPGEGSTDTQYF. CDR3 DNA: TGCAGTGCTACCAACCCAGGGGAAGGGAGCACAGATACGCAGTATTTT.

This rearrangement joins TRBV7-9 to TRBJ2-7; D uncertain. Trimming took 3 bases from V and 6 from J, leaving 9 bases between them. CDR3 length: 12 residues. Germline lookup yields CDR1 SEHNR and CDR2 FQNEAQ (reference sequence). This CDR3 reads CASSFNGPEQYF. The CDR3 coding sequence is TGTGCCAGCAGCTTCAACGGGCCCGAGCAGTACTTC.

V and J are TRBV12-3 or TRBV12-4 and TRBJ1-1; D perhaps matches TRBD1 (5 bases). Trimming took off 2 bases at V and 4 bases at J, with 11 bases between the two ends. The CDR3 consists of 14 residues. In DNA, the CDR3 is TGTGCCAGCAGTTTACAGGGCCGGATCACTGAAGCTTTCTTT. Translating gives CASSLQGRITEAFF.

The genes are TRBV10-3 and TRBJ1-2; unclear D gene. V was trimmed by 2 bases and J by 4 bases, leaving 14 bases between them. This CDR3 has 15 amino acids. Germline CDR1 is ENHRY and CDR2 is SYGVKD. The DNA of the CDR3 is TGTGCCATCAGTGAGGAGGGCGGACTCCTCTATGGCTACACCTTC. Its protein is CAISEEGGLLYGYTF.

This clonotype was recorded a few times. J is TRBJ2-1 and V is TRBV7-8; weak D call: TRBD2 (6 bases). The CDR3 is 16 residues long. Deletions cut 6 bases from V and 0 bases from J, with 15 bases between. Germline lookup yields CDR1 SGHVS and CDR2 FQNEAQ. The CDR3 DNA is TGTGCCAGCAGATCAGTGGGACTGATCTCCTACAATGAGCAGTTCTTC. Translation gives CASRSVGLISYNEQFF.

This chain connects TRBV6-5 to TRBJ1-5; the D is unclear. CDR1 and CDR2 from the germline V gene are MNHEY and SVGAGI. Trimming took off 4 bases at V and 9 bases at J, with 19 bases between the two ends. This CDR3 has 15 residues. For the CDR3, the DNA is TGTGCCAGCAGTTTTAGGGCTCACGTAAGGTGGCCCCAGCATTTT. It specifies CASSFRAHVRWPQHF.

Only a few counts were recorded for this clonotype. The rearrangement joins TRBV7-2 to TRBJ2-7; D ambiguous. Germline-derived CDR1 and CDR2 are SGHTA and FQGNSA. V was clipped by 2 bases and J by 0 bases, with 11 bases between them. The CDR3 runs 15 residues. The CDR3 nucleotides are TGTGCCAGCAGCTTATATTCCATGGTCTCCTACGAGCAGTACTTC. Translating gives CASSLYSMVSYEQYF.

This chain's CDR3 is CASSHRPLTAEKLFF. Written as DNA, the CDR3 is TGTGCCAGCAGCCACCGCCCCCTGACGGCTGAAAAACTGTTTTTT. This chain uses TRBV7-9 with TRBJ1-4, with D unclear. This CDR3 is built from 15 residues. From germline, CDR1 is SEHNR and CDR2 FQNEAQ (reference sequence). V gave up 5 bases and J gave up 7 bases, with 17 bases separating them.

This clonotype was seen only once. The J gene is TRBJ2-7, the V gene TRBV7-2; D call uncertain. The CDR3 covers 12 residues. The V gene's germline CDR1 is SGHTA and CDR2 FQGNSA. The V gene lost 3 bases and the J gene lost 9 bases, with 12 bases spanning the gap. CDR3 nucleotides: TGTGCCAGCAGCTTCTCGCGGCATACGCAGTACTTC. Translated, it gives CASSFSRHTQYF. Looking up the rest from reference TRBV7-2 and TRBJ2-7 gives the full variable domain: GAGVSQSPSNKVTEKGKDVELRCDPISGHTALYWYRQSLGQGLEFLIYFQGNSAPDKSGLPSDRFSAERTGGSVSTLTIQRTQQEDSAVYLCASSFSRHTQYFGPGTRLTVT.

This clonotype was observed a few times. The chain's CDR3 is CASSYPSGTSGSPDEQFF. CDR3 nucleotide sequence: TGTGCCAGCAGTTACCCATCCGGGACTAGCGGGAGTCCTGATGAGCAGTTCTTC. The genes are TRBV6-2 or TRBV6-3 and TRBJ2-1, with 14 bases identical to TRBD2. Germline V gene lookup returns CDR1 MNHEY and CDR2 SVGEGT. Unmatched junction bases numbered 11, after V lost 2 bases and J lost 8 bases. This CDR3 contains 18 residues.

This clonotype was recorded only once. The chain carries TRBV2 and TRBJ1-2, with 9 nucleotides matching TRBD1. CDR1 SNHLY and CDR2 FYNNEI come from the germline V gene. J was trimmed by 10 bases and V by 7 bases; bases with no gene match: 16. CDR3 length: 15 amino acids. DNA of the CDR3: TGTGCCAGCAACTCTGAGGACAGGGGACCGGATCCCTACACCTTC. Protein: CASNSEDRGPDPYTF.

This clonotype has only a few counts. This sequence joins TRBV7-2 and TRBJ2-7, with a possible D match to TRBD2 (6 bases). Between the trimmed V and J ends, which lost 3 bases and 2 bases, there was a span of 11 bases. This CDR3 is 14 amino acids long. Germline V gene data show CDR1 as SGHTA and CDR2 as FQGNSA. The CDR3 DNA reads as TGTGCCAGCAGCTTTTCTCGCGGGGCCTACGAGCAGTACTTC. As protein: CASSFSRGAYEQYF.

V and J are TRBV7-2 and TRBJ2-5; D could derive from TRBD1 or TRBD2 (5 bases each). CDR1 and CDR2 (germline): SGHTA, FQGNSA. The V and J ends lost 1 base and 5 bases respectively, with 17 bases between them. The CDR3 consists of 16 residues. The CDR3 coding sequence is TGTGCCAGCAGCTTAGGTATTTTCGGGACCGCGGAGACCCAGTACTTC. Translation: CASSLGIFGTAETQYF.

The chain joins TRBV20-1 to TRBJ2-1; the D gene is possibly TRBD1 (6 bases). Germline V gene sequence: CDR1 DFQATT, CDR2 SNEGSKA (reference sequence). Trimming stripped 0 bases from V and 1 base from J, with 13 bases between. The CDR3 spans 16 residues. The CDR3 DNA sequence: TGCAGTGCTAGAGACTTAGGGGGTGGGTCCTACAATGAGCAGTTCTTC. Translated, it gives CSARDLGGGSYNEQFF.

The sample holds a few counts of this clonotype. J is TRBJ1-4 and V is TRBV7-9; TRBD1 agrees at 7 bases. The ends lost 4 bases at V and 5 bases at J; junction bases unmatched: 4. Germline CDR1 reads SEHNR; CDR2 reads FQNEAQ (reference sequence). The CDR3 is 14 residues long. CDR3 coding DNA: TGTGCCAGCAGCTGGACAGGCCTCAATGAAAAACTGTTTTTT. It yields the protein CASSWTGLNEKLFF.

V is TRBV7-2 and J is TRBJ2-7; no definite D call. Between the trimmed V and J ends, which lost 2 bases and 5 bases, there was a span of 13 bases. Germline V gives CDR1 SGHTA, CDR2 FQGNSA. This CDR3 is 14 amino acids long. This CDR3 is CASSLWPFEHEQYF. CDR3 DNA sequence: TGTGCCAGCAGCTTATGGCCCTTCGAGCACGAGCAGTACTTC.

This clonotype was detected a few times. The rearrangement uses TRBV7-6 and TRBJ2-1, with D perhaps given as TRBD1 or TRBD2 (6 bases each). Germline V CDR1 and CDR2: SGHVS, FNYEAQ. This CDR3 has 14 residues. V lost 1 base and J lost 7, with 11 bases in between. In DNA form, the CDR3 reads TGTGCCAGCAGCTTAGACCAGGGGACTAATGAGCAGTTCTTC. It is translated as CASSLDQGTNEQFF.